This T cell receptor beta chain was recovered during a study of shared clonotypes between healthy human individuals. Clones were sequenced by immunoSEQ multiplex PCR, and TCRdb holds only the in-frame ones, with some missing. The sample includes 550,000 to 850,000 clones, 74% seen only once; the top ten take around 1.6%. All donors were Caucasian adults living in Nashville, Tennessee. Investigators divided CD4+ cells into CD45RA+ naive and CD45RA-negative memory subsets. The CDR3 totals 18 residues. CDR1 is SGHRS, CDR2 YFSETQ, per germline. V lost 3 bases, J lost 8 bases, and 28 bases lay in between. This clone is a singleton in its sample.

The source material was memory CD4+ T cells sorted from blood. Noted subset: CD45RA-negative fraction. This TCR was sampled from a woman aged 25 to 45 in good health. The V gene is TRBV5-1, the J gene TRBJ2-3; a weak D match, TRBD1 (6 bases). CDR3: CASSSPGQHFPTHGTQYF. CDR3 in DNA: TGCGCCAGCAGCTCGCCGGGACAACACTTCCCTACGCACGGTACGCAGTATTTT.